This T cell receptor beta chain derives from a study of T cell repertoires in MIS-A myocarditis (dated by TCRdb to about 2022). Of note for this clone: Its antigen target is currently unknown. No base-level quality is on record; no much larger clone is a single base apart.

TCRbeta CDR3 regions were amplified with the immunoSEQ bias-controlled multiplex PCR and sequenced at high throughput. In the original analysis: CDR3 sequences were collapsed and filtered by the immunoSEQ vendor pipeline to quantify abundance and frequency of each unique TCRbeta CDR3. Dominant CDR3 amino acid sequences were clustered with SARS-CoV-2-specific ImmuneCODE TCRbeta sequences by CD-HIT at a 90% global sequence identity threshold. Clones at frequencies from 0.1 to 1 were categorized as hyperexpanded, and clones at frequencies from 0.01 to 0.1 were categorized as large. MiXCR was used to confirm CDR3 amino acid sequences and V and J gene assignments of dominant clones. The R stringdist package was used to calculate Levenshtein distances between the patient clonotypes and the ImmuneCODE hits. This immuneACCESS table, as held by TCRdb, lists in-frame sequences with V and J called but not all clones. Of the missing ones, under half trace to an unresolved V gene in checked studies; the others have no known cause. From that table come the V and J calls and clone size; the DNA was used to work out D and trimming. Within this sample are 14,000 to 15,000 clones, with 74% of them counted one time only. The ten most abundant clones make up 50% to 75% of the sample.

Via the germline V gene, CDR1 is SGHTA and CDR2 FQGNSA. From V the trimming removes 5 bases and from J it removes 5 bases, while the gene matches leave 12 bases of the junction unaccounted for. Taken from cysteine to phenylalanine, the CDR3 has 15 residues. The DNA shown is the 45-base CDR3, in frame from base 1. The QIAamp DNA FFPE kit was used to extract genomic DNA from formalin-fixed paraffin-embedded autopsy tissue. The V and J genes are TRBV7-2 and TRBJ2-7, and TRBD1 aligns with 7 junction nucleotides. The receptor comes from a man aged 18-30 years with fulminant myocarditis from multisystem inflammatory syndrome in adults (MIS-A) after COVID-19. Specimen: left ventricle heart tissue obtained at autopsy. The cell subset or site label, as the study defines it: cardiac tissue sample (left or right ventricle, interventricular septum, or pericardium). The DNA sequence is TGTGCCAGCAGCCCCATAGGGACAGAGCCCAACGAGCAGTACTTC. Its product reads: CASSPIGTEPNEQYF.